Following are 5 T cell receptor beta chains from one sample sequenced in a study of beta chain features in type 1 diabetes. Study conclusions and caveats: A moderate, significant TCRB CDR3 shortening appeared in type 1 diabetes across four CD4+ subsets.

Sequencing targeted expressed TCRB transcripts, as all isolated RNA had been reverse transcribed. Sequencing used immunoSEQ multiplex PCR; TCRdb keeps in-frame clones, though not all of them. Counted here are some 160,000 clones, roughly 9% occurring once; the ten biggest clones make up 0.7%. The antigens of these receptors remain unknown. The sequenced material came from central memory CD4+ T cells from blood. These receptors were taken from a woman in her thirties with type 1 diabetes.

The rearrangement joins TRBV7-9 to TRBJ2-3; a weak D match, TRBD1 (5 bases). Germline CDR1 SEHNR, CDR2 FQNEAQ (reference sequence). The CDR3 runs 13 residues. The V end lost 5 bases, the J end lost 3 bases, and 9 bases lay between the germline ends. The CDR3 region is CASSVRQTDTQYF. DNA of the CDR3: TGTGCCAGCAGCGTCAGACAGACAGATACGCAGTATTTT.

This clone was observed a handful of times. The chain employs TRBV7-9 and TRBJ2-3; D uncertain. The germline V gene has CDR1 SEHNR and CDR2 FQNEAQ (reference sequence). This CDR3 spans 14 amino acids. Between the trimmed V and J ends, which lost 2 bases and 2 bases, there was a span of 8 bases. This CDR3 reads CASSLYQNTDTQYF. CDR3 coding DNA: TGTGCCAGCAGCTTATACCAGAACACAGATACGCAGTATTTT.

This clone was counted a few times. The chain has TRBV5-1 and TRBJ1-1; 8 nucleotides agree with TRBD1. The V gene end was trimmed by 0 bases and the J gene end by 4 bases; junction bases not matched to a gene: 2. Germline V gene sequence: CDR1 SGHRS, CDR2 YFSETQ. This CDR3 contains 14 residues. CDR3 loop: CASSLGDRGTEAFF. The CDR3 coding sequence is TGCGCCAGCAGCTTGGGAGACAGGGGCACTGAAGCTTTCTTT. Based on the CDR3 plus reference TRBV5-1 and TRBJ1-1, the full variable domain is KAGVTQTPRYLIKTRGQQVTLSCSPISGHRSVSWYQQTPGQGLQFLFEYFSETQRNKGNFPGRFSGRQFSNSRSEMNVSTLELGDSALYLCASSLGDRGTEAFFGQGTRLTVV.

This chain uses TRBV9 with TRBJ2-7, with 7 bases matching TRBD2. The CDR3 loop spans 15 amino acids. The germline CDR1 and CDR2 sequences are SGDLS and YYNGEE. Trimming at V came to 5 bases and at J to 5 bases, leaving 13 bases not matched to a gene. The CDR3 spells CASSKSQGLYDEQYF. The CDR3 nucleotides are TGTGCCAGCAGTAAAAGCCAGGGACTATACGACGAGCAGTACTTC.

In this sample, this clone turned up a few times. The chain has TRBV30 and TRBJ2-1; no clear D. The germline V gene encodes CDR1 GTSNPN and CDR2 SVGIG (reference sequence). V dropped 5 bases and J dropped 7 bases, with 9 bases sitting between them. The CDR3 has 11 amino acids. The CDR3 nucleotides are TGTGCCTGGGCAACAGTTAATGAGCAGTTCTTC. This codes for CAWATVNEQFF.